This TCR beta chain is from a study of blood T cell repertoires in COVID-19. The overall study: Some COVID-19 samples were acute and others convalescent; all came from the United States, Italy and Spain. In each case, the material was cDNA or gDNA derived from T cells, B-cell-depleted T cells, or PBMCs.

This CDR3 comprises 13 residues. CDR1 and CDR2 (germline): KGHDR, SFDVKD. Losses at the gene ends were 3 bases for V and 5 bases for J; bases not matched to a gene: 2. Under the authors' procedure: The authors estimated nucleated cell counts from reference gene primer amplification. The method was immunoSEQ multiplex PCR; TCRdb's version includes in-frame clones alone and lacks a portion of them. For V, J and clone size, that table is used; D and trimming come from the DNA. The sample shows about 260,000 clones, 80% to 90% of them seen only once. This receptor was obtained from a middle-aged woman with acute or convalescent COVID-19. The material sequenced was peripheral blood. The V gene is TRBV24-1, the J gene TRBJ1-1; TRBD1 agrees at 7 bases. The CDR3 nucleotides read TGTGCCACCAGTGATAGGGGACAGACTGAAGCTTTCTTT. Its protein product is CATSDRGQTEAFF.